A single TCR beta chain is shown here with its context. What it binds is unknown. These data are taken from a study of T cell repertoires in cytomegalovirus infection. Study-wide findings and caveats: The cumulative frequency of public TCR beta families distinguished individuals who carried CMV together with the relevant HLA.

In TCRdb, the reads were re-called with MiXCR into one record per CDR3 protein. The sample yields just over 450,000 distinct CDR3 sequences, about 42% seen once. Source: cultured PBMCs, taken from culture after CMV antigen stimulation. The clonotype comes from a human donor in good health (CMV status not recorded). Some clones in this sample may be carry-over from other donors' samples.

The CDR3 sequence is CASSPDMADRATQYF. The CDR3, as DNA: TGTGCCAGCAGCCCGGACATGGCGGACAGGGCTACCCAGTACTTC. The chain couples TRBV7-2 to TRBJ2-5; 8 bases are a match to TRBD1. Trimming at V came to 5 bases and at J to 8 bases, leaving 13 bases not matched to a gene. The CDR3 is made up of 15 amino acids. CDR1 SGHTA and CDR2 FQGNSA come from the germline V gene. Full variable domain (missing parts from reference TRBV7-2 and TRBJ2-5): GAGVSQSPSNKVTEKGKDVELRCDPISGHTALYWYRQSLGQGLEFLIYFQGNSAPDKSGLPSDRFSAERTGGSVSTLTIQRTQQEDSAVYLCASSPDMADRATQYFGPGTRLLVL.